Reported below is one TCR beta chain. V was cut by 1 base and J by 5 bases, with 10 bases left in between. Germline CDR1 SGHRS, CDR2 YFSETQ. The CDR3 sequence is 13 residues long. Here immunoSEQ multiplex PCR was the method, and the copy in TCRdb shows in-frame clones only, minus some. The sample has 85,000 to 100,000 clones; about 95% are singletons. The data were obtained in a study of technical replicates of blood from four donors. The source material was T cells isolated from PBMCs. The clonotype comes from a human donor in good health. The chain joins TRBV5-1 to TRBJ2-7; D possibly corresponds to TRBD2 (7 bases). Written as DNA, the CDR3 is TGCGCCAGCAGCTTGTCGGGGGGCGACGAGCAGTACTTC. As protein: CASSLSGGDEQYF.